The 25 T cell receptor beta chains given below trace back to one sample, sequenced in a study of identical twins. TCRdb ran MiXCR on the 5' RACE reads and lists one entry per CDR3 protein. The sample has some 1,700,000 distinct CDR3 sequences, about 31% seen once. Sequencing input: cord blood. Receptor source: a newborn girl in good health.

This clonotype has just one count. This chain's CDR3 is CASSITAASSNYGYTF. As DNA, the CDR3 is TGTGCCAGCAGTATCACGGCAGCGTCCTCTAACTATGGCTACACCTTC. This sequence joins TRBV6-2 or TRBV6-3 and TRBJ1-2; D not certain. Trimming took 5 bases from V and 0 from J, leaving 16 bases between them. The CDR3 runs to 16 residues. Germline V CDR1 and CDR2: MNHEY, SVGEGT.

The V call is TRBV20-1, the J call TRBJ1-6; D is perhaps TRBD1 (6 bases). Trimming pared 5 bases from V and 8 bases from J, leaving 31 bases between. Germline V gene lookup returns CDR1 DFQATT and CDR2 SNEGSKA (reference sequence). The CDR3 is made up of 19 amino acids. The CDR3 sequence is CSAESAGHLFYSMYSPLHF. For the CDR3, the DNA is TGCAGTGCTGAAAGTGCGGGACATTTGTTTTATTCTATGTATTCACCCCTCCACTTT.

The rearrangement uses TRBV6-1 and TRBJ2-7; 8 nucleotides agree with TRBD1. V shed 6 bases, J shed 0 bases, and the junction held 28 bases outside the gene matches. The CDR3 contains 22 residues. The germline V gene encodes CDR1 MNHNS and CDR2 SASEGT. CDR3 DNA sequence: TGTGCCAGCAGCCTTACCCTACCATTGGCACGGGACAGGCAATTGACCTCCTACGAGCAGTACTTC. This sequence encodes CASSLTLPLARDRQLTSYEQYF.

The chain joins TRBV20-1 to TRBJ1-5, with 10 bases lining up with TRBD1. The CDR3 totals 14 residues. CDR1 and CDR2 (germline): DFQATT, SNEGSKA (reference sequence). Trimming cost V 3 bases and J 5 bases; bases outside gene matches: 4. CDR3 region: CSARTGGSDQPQHF. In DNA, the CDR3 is TGCAGTGCTAGGACAGGGGGCTCGGATCAGCCCCAGCATTTT.

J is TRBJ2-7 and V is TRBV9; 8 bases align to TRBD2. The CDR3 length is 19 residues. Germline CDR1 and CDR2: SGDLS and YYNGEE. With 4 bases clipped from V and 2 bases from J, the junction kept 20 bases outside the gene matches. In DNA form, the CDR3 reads TGTGCCAGCAGCAAATTCCGCGGGAGGACCGGGATGAGCCCCTACGAGCAGTACTTC. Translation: CASSKFRGRTGMSPYEQYF.

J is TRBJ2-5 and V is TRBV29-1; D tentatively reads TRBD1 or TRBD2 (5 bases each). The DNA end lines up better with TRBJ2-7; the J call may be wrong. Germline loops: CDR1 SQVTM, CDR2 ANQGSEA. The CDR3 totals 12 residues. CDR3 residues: CSAIGTDYEQYF. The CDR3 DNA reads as TGCAGCGCTATCGGGACGGACTACGAGCAGTACTTC.

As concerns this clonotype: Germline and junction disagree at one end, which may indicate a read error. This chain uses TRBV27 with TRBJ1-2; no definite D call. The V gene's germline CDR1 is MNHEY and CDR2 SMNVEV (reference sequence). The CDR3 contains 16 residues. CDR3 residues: CASSLFAGLANYSYTF. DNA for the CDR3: TGTGCCAGCAGTTTATTTGCGGGTTTAGCTAACTATAGCTACACCTTC.

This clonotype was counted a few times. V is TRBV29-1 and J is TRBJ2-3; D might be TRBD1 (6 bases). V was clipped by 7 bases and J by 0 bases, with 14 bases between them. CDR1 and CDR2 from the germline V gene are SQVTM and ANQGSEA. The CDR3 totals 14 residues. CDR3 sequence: CSGTRGSSTDTQYF. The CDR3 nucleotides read TGCAGCGGTACCAGGGGTTCCAGCACAGATACGCAGTATTTT.

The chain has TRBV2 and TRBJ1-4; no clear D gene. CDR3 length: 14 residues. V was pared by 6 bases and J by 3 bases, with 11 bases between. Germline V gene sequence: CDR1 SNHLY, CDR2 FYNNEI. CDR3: CASRMEAANEKLFF. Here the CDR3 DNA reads TGTGCCAGCAGGATGGAGGCTGCTAATGAAAAACTGTTTTTT.

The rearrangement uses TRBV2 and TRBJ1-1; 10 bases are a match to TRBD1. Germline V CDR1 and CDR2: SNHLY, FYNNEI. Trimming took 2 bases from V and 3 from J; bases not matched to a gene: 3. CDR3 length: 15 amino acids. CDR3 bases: TGTGCCAGCAGTGAAAGGGGACAGGGGTACACTGAAGCTTTCTTT. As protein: CASSERGQGYTEAFF.

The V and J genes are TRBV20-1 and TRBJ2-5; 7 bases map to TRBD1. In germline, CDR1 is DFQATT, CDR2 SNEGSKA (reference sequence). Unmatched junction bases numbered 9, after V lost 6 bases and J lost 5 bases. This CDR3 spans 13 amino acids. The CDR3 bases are TGCAGTGCCAGGAGACAGGGTATGGAGACCCAGTACTTC. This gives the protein CSARRQGMETQYF.

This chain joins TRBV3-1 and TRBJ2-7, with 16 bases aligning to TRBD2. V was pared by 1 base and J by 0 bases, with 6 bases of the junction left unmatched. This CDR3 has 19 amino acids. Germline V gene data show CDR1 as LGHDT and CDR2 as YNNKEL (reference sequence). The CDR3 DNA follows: TGTGCCAGCAGCCAAGCCGGGACTAGCGGGAGGGCGGGCTCCTACGAGCAGTACTTC. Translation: CASSQAGTSGRAGSYEQYF.

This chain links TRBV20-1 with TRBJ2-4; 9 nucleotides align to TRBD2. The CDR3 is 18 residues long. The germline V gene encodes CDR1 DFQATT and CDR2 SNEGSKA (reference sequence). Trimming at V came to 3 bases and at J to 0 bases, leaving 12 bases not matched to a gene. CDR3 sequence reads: CSARREGRYPLAKNIQYF. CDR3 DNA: TGCAGTGCTAGGCGGGAGGGCCGATATCCCTTAGCCAAAAACATTCAGTACTTC.

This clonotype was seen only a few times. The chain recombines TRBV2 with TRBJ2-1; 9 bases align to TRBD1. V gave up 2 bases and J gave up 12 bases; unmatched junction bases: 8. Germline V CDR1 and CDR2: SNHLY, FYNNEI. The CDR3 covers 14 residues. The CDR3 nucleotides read TGTGCCAGCAGTGAATGGGACAGGGTGGTGGGGCAGTTCTTC. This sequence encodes CASSEWDRVVGQFF.

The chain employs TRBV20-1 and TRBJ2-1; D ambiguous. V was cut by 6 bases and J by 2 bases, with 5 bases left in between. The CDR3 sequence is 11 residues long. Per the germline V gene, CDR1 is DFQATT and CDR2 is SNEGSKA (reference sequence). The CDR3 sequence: CSADPYNEQFF. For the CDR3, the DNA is TGCAGTGCCGACCCCTACAATGAGCAGTTCTTC.

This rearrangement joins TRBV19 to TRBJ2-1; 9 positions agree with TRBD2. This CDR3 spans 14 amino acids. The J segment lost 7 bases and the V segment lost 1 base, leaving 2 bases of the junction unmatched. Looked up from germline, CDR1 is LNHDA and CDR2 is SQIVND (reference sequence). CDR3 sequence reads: CASSIASGINEQFF. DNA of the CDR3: TGTGCCAGTAGTATAGCTAGCGGGATTAATGAGCAGTTCTTC.

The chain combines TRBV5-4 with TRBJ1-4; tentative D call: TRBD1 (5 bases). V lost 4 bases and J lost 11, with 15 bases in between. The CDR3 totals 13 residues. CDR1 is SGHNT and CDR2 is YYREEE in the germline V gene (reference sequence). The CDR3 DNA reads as TGTGCCAGCAGCCAGGGAGGAAGTCAGAAACTGTTTTTT. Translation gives CASSQGGSQKLFF.

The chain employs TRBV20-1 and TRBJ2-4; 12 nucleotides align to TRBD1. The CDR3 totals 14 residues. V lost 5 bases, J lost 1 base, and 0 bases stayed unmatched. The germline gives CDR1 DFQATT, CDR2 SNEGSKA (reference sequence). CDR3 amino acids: CSAGTGGAKNIQYF. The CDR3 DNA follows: TGCAGTGCTGGGACAGGGGGCGCCAAAAACATTCAGTACTTC.

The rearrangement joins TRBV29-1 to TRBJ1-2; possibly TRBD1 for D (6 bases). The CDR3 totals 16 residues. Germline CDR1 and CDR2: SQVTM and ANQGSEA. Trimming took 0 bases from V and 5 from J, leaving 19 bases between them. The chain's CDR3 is CSVEDPVRQVRYGYTF. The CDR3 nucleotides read TGCAGCGTTGAAGATCCAGTCCGACAGGTCCGGTATGGCTACACCTTC.

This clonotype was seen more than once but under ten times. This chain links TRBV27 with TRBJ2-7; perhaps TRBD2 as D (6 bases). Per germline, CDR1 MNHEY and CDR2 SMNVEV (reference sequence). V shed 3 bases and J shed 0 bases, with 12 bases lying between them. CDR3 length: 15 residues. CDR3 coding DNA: TGTGCCAGCAGTTTGGCCAGCGGGCCCTCCTACGAGCAGTACTTC. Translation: CASSLASGPSYEQYF.

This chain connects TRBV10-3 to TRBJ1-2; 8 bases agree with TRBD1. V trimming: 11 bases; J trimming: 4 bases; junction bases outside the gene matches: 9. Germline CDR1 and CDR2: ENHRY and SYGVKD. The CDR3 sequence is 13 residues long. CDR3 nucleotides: TGTGCCTCGGCGGGACAGGACCCCTATGGCTACACCTTC. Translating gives CASAGQDPYGYTF.

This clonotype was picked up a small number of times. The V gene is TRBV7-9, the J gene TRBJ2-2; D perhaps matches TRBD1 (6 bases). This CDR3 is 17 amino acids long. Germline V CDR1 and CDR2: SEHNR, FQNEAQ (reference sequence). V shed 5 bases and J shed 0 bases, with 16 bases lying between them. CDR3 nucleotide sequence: TGTGCCAGCAGCGGCCGGGACACACTCGCGAACACCGGGGAGCTGTTTTTT. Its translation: CASSGRDTLANTGELFF.

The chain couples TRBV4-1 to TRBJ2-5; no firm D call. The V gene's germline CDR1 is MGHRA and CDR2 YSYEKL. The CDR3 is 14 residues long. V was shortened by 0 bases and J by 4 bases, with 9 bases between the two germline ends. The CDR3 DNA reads TGCGCCAGCAGCCAAGAGGGGAAAGGAGAGACCCAGTACTTC. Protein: CASSQEGKGETQYF.

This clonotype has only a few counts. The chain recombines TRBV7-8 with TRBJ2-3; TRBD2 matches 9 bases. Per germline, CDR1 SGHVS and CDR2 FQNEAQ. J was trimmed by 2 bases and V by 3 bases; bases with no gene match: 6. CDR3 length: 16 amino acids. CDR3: CASSFTAGGSTDTQYF. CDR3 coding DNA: TGTGCCAGCAGCTTTACAGCGGGGGGTTCCACAGATACGCAGTATTTT.

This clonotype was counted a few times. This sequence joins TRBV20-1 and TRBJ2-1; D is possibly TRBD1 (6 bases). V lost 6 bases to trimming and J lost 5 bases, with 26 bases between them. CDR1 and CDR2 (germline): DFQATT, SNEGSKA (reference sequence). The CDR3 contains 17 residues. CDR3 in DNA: TGCAGTGCCTACTTGACAGGCTATGGCCTATCGGACAATGAGCAGTTCTTC. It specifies CSAYLTGYGLSDNEQFF.